What follows is one T cell receptor beta chain and its context. The antigen remains unidentified. Reverse transcribing all isolated RNA meant expressed TCRB transcripts were sequenced. Profiling relied on immunoSEQ multiplex PCR, and the TCRdb table lists in-frame clones only, not all of them. The table has over 15,000 clones, just under 55% seen once; the top ten hold around 0.48%. J lost 2 bases, V lost 0 bases, and 5 bases had no gene match. The CDR3 sequence is 16 residues long. Germline loops: CDR1 LGHNT, CDR2 FRNRAP. The sample originates from a study of beta chain features in type 1 diabetes. Across the whole study: All samples combined gave around 98,000,000 sorted cells for examination. Study-level findings and limits: Small HLA sub-analyses could not settle whether HLA shapes TCRB rearrangement. Among patients, naive, central memory and Treg TCRB repertoires appeared more similar than among healthy donors.

The TCR was taken from a woman aged 18 to 35 in good health. V and J are TRBV12-5 and TRBJ2-7; 9 bases fit TRBD1. The material sequenced was stem cell memory CD4+ T cells from blood. The chain's CDR3 is CASGLVVGQGTYEQYF. CDR3 DNA: TGTGCTAGTGGTTTGGTAGTGGGACAGGGCACCTACGAGCAGTACTTC.